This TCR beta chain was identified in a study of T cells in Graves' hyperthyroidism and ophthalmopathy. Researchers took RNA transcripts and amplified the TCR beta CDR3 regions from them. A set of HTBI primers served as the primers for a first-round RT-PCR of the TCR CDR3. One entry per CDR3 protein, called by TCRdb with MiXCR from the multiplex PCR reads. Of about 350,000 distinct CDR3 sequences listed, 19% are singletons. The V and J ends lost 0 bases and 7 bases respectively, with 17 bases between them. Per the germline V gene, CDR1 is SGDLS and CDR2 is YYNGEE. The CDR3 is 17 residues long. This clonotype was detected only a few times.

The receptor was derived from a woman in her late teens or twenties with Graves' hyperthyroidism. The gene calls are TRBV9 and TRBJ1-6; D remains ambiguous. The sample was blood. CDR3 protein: CASSVASAGRRNSPLHF. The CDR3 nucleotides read TGTGCCAGCAGCGTAGCTTCAGCAGGCCGGCGGAATTCACCCCTCCACTTT.